This note documents a single T cell receptor beta chain sequence. Its antigen is unknown. The record originates from a study of T cell repertoires in cytomegalovirus infection. The study's findings and limits: CMV carriers with the relevant HLA were identified by cumulative public TCR beta family frequency.

The CDR3 has 15 amino acids. Losses at the gene ends were 5 bases for V and 7 bases for J; bases not matched to a gene: 5. Germline assignment: CDR1 SEHNR and CDR2 FQNEAQ (reference sequence). TCRdb used MiXCR to reprocess the reads, holding one entry per CDR3 protein. The sample yields more than 250,000 distinct CDR3 sequences, 20% to 25% seen once. Sequenced material: cultured PBMCs, taken from culture after CMV antigen stimulation. This receptor was identified in a human donor in good health (CMV status not recorded). Some clones in this sample may be carry-over from other donors' samples. The J gene is TRBJ2-1, the V gene TRBV7-9; TRBD2 matches 13 bases. The CDR3 region has the DNA TGTGCCAGCAGCCGAAGGGGACTAGCGGGAAATGAGCAGTTCTTC. Its translation: CASSRRGLAGNEQFF.